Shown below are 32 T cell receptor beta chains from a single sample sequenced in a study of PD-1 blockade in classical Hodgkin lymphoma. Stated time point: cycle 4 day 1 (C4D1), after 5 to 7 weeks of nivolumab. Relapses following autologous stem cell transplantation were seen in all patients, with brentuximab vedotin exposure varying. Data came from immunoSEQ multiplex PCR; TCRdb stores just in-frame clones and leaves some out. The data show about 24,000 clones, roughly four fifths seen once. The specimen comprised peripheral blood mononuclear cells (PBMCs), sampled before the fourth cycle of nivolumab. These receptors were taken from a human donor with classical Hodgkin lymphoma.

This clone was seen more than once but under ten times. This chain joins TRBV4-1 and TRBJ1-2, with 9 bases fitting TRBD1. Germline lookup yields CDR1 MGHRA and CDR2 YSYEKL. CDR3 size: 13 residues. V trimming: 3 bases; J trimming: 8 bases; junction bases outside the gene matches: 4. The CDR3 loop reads CASSQDRGFGYTF. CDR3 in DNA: TGCGCCAGCAGCCAGGACAGGGGTTTCGGCTACACCTTC.

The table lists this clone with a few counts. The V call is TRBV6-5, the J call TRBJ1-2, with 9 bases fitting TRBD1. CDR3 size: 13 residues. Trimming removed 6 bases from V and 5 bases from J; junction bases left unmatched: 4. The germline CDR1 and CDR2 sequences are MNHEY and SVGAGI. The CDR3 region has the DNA TGTGCCAGCAGAGCCGGGACAGGGTATGGCTACACCTTC. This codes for CASRAGTGYGYTF.

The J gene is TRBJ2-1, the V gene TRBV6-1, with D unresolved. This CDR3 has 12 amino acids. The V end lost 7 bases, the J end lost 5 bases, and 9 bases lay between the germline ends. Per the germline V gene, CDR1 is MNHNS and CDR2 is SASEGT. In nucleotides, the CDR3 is TGTGCCAGCATCCGAATCAACAATGAGCAGTTCTTC. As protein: CASIRINNEQFF.

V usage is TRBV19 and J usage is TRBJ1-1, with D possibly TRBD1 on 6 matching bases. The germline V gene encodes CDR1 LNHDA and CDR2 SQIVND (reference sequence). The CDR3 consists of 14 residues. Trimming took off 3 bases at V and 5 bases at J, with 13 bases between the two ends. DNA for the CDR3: TGTGCCAGTAGTATGGGGGCGTCATGGACTGAAGCTTTCTTT. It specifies CASSMGASWTEAFF.

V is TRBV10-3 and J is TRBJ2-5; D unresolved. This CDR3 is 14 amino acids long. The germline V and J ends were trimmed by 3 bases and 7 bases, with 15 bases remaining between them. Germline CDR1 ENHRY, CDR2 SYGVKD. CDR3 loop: CAISDPDKMGTQYF. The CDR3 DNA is TGTGCCATCAGTGACCCCGACAAAATGGGGACCCAGTACTTC.

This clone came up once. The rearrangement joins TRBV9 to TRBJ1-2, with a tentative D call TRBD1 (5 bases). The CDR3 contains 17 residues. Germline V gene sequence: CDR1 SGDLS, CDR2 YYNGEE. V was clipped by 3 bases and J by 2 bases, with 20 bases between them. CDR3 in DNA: TGTGCCAGCAGCGCCTCCCCCTGGGACCCGCTAAACTATGGCTACACCTTC. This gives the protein CASSASPWDPLNYGYTF.

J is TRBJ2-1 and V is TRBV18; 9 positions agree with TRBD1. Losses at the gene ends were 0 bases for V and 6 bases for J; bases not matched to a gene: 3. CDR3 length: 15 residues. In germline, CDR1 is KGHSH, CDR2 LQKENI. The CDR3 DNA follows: TGTGCCAGCTCACCACCGGGACAGGGATTCAATGAGCAGTTCTTC. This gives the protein CASSPPGQGFNEQFF.

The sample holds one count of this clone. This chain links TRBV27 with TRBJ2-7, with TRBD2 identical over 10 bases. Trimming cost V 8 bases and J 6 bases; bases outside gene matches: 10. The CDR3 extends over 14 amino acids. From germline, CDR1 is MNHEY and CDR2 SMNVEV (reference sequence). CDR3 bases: TGTGCCAGCGGTGGACTAGCGGATTTTGGCGAGCAGTACTTC. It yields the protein CASGGLADFGEQYF.

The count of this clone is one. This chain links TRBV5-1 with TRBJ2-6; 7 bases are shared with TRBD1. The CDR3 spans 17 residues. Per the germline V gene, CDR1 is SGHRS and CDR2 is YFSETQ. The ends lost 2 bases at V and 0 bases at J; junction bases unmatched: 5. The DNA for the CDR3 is TGCGCCAGCAGCTTCGGACAGGACCTCTCTGGGGCCAACGTCCTGACTTTC. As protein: CASSFGQDLSGANVLTF. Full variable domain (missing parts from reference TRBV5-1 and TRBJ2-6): KAGVTQTPRYLIKTRGQQVTLSCSPISGHRSVSWYQQTPGQGLQFLFEYFSETQRNKGNFPGRFSGRQFSNSRSEMNVSTLELGDSALYLCASSFGQDLSGANVLTFGAGSRLTVL.

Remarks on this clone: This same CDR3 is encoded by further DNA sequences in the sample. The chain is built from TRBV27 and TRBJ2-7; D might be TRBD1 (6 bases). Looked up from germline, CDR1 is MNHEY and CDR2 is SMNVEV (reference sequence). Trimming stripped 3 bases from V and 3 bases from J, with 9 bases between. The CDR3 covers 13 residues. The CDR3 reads CASSFGQRYEQYF. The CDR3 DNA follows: TGTGCCAGCAGTTTCGGACAGCGCTACGAGCAGTACTTC.

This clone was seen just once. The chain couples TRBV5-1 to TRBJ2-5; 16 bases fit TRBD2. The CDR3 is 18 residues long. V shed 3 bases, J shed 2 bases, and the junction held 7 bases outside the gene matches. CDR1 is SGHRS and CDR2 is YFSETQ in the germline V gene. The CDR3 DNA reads TGCGCCAGCAGCTCGGGACTAGCGGGAGGGCCCCTGCAAGAGACCCAGTACTTC. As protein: CASSSGLAGGPLQETQYF.

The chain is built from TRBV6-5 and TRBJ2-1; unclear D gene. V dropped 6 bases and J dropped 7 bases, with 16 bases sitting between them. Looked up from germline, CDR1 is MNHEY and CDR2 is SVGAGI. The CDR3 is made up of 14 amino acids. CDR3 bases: TGTGCCAGCAGACGCGCAATCAGTGGGAATGAGCAGTTCTTC. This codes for CASRRAISGNEQFF.

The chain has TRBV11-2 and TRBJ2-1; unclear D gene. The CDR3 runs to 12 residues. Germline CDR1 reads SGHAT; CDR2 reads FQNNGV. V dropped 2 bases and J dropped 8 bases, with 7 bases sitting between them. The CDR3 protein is CASSLTLDEQFF. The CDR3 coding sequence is TGTGCCAGCAGCTTAACCCTCGATGAGCAGTTCTTC.

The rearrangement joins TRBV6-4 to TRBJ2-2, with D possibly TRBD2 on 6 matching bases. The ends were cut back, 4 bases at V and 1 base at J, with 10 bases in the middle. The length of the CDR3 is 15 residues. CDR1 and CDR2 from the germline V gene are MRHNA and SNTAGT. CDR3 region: CASSVEAGNTGELFF. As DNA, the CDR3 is TGTGCCAGCAGTGTAGAAGCGGGGAACACCGGGGAGCTGTTTTTT.

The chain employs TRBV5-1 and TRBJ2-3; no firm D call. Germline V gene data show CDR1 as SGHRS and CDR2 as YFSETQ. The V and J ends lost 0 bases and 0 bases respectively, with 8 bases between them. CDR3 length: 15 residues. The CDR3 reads CASSLVARSTDTQYF. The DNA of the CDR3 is TGCGCCAGCAGCTTGGTGGCTAGAAGCACAGATACGCAGTATTTT.

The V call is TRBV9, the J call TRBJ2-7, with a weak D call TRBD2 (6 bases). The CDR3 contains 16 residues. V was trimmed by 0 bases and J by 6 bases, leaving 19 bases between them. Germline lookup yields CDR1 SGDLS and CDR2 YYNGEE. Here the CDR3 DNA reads TGTGCCAGCAGCGTAGTAGGGACTGCCCCCTCGGGCGAGCAGTACTTC. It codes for CASSVVGTAPSGEQYF. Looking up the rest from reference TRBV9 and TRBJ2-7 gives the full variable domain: DSGVTQTPKHLITATGQRVTLRCSPRSGDLSVYWYQQSLDQGLQFLIQYYNGEERAKGNILERFSAQQFPDLHSELNLSSLELGDSALYFCASSVVGTAPSGEQYFGPGTRLTVT.

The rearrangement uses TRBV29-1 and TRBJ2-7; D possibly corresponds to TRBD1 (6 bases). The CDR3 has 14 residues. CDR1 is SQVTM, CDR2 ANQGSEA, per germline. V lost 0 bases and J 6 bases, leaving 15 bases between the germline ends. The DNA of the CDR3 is TGCAGCGTTGAAGATCGGCCCAGGGGAAGCGAGCAGTACTTC. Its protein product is CSVEDRPRGSEQYF.

CDR3 region: CASTIGGERSYNEQFF. CDR3 in DNA: TGTGCCAGTACCATCGGAGGGGAAAGGTCCTACAATGAGCAGTTCTTC. The V gene is TRBV19, the J gene TRBJ2-1; perhaps TRBD2 as D (6 bases). Trimming left V 7 bases short and J 1 base short, with 17 bases between. The CDR3 consists of 16 residues. Germline V gene data show CDR1 as LNHDA and CDR2 as SQIVND (reference sequence).

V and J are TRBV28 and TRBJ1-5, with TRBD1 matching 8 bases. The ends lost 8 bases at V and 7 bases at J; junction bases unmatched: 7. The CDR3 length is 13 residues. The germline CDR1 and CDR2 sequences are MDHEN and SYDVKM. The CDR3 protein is CASGGQGNQPQHF. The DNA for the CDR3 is TGTGCCAGCGGAGGACAGGGAAACCAGCCCCAGCATTTT.

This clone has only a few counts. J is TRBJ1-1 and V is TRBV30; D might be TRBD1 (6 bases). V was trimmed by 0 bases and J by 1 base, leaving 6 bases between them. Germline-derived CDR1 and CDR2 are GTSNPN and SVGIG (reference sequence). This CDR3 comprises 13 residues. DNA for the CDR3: TGTGCCTGGAGTGTAGGGGGGAACACTGAAGCTTTCTTT. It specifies CAWSVGGNTEAFF.

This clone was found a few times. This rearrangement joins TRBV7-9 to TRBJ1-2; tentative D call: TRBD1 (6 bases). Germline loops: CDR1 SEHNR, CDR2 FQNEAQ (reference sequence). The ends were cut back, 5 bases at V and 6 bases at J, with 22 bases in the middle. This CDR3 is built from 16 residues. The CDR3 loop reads CASSLNGGRSVDGYTF. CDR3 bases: TGTGCCAGCAGCCTCAACGGGGGGCGGTCGGTTGATGGCTACACCTTC.

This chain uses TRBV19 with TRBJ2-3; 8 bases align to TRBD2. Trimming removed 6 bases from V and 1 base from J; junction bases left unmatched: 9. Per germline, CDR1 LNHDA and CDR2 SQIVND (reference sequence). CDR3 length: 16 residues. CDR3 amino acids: CASSNERELGTDTQYF. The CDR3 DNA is TGTGCCAGTAGCAACGAGCGGGAGTTGGGCACAGATACGCAGTATTTT.

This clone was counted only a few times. The CDR3 coding sequence is TGTGCCAGCAGCCCACAAGGGGGAATAAGCCACGAGCAGTACTTC. Amino acids: CASSPQGGISHEQYF. J is TRBJ2-7 and V is TRBV11-3; tentatively, D is TRBD1 (6 bases). CDR1 SGHNT and CDR2 YENEEA come from the germline V gene. This CDR3 comprises 15 residues. V was shortened by 5 bases and J by 5 bases, with 19 bases between the two germline ends. Combining the CDR3 with reference TRBV11-3 and TRBJ2-7 gives the whole variable domain EAGVVQSPRYKIIEKKQPVAFWCNPISGHNTLYWYLQNLGQGPELLIRYENEEAVDDSQLPKDRFSAERLKGVDSTLKIQPAELGDSAVYLCASSPQGGISHEQYFGPGTRLTVT.

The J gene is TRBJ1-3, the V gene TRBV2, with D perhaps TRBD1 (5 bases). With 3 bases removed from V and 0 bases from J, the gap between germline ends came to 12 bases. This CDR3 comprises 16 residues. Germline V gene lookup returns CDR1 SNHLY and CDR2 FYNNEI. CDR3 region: CASSESTVISGNTIYF. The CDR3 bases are TGTGCCAGCAGTGAGTCGACAGTTATCTCTGGAAACACCATATATTTT.

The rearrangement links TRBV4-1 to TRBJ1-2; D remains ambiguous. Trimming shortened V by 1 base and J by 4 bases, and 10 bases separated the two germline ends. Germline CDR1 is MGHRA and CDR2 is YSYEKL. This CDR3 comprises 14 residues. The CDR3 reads CASSQVSMSYGYTF. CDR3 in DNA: TGCGCCAGCAGCCAAGTTTCAATGAGCTATGGCTACACCTTC.

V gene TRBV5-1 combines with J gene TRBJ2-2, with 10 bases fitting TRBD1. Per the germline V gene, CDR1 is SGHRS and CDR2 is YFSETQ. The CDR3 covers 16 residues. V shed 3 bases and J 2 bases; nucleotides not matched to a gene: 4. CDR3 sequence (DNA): TGCGCCAGCAGCTCGGGACAGGGGTTCAACACCGGGGAGCTGTTTTTT. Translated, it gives CASSSGQGFNTGELFF.

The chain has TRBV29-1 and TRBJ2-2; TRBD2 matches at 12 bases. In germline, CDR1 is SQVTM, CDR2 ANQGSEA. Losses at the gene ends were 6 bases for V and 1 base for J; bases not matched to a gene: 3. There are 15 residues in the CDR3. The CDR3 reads CSVKLAGGNTGELFF. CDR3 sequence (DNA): TGCAGCGTGAAACTAGCGGGAGGGAACACCGGGGAGCTGTTTTTT.

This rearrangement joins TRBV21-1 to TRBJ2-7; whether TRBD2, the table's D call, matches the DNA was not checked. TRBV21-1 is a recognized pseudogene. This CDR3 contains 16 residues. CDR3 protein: CASSKGLAGDSYEQYF. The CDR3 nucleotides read TGTGCCAGCAGCAAAGGGCTAGCGGGGGACTCCTACGAGCAGTACTTC.

The CDR3 here is CASSLQFTGGEQYF. CDR3 nucleotides: TGCGCCAGCAGCTTACAGTTTACAGGGGGCGAGCAGTACTTC. The chain couples TRBV5-1 to TRBJ2-7, with TRBD1 matching over 8 bases. CDR1 and CDR2 from the germline V gene are SGHRS and YFSETQ. After removal of 2 bases from V and 6 bases from J, the junction contained 7 bases not matched to a gene. The CDR3 runs 14 residues.

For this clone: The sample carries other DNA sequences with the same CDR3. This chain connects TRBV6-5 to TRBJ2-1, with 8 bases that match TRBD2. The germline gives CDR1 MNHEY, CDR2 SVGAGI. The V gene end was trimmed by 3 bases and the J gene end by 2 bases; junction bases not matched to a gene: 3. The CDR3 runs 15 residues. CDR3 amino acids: CASSYGGLAYNEQFF. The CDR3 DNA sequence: TGTGCCAGCAGTTATGGGGGACTAGCCTACAATGAGCAGTTCTTC.

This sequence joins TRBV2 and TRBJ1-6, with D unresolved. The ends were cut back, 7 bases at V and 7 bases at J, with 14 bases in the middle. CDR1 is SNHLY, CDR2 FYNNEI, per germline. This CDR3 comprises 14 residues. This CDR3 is CASNGGVGNSPLHF. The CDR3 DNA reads TGTGCCAGCAATGGCGGCGTGGGGAATTCACCCCTCCACTTT.

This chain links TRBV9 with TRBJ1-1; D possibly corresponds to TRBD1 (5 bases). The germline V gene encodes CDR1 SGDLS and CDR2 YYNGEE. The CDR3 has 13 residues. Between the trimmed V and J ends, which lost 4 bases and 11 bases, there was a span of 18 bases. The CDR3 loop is CASSSPPDTIAFF. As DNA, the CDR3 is TGTGCCAGCAGCTCCCCCCCGGACACCATTGCTTTCTTT.